This TCR beta chain emerged from a study of T cells in Graves' hyperthyroidism and ophthalmopathy. This CDR3 has 17 amino acids. Germline V lookup: CDR1 SGHKS, CDR2 YYEKEE (reference sequence). The trim removed 6 bases at V and 2 bases at J, leaving 11 bases unmatched. This clonotype has just a few counts. Amplified TCR beta CDR3 regions came from RNA transcripts. Carried out on the TCR CDR3, a first-round RT-PCR used the HTBI primer set. TCRdb passed the multiplex PCR reads through MiXCR, listing each CDR3 protein once. The table has 450,000 to 700,000 distinct CDR3 sequences, around 45% seen once. Across 18 months, stable Graves' hyperthyroidism was marked by no progression to ophthalmopathy. Clinical symptoms, serum thyroxine and TRAb, thyroid ultrasound and orbital computed tomography were used for the diagnoses.

The sequence was collected from a woman younger than 30 with Graves' hyperthyroidism. The sequencing input was peripheral blood or thyroid tissue (not recorded which). The chain uses TRBV5-5 and TRBJ1-3, with TRBD1 identical over 10 bases. CDR3 amino acids: CASTAKPGQGPGNTIYF. CDR3 DNA: TGTGCCAGCACCGCCAAGCCGGGACAGGGGCCTGGAAACACCATATATTTT.